This T cell receptor beta chain was captured in a study of post-analysis software for immune sequencing data. Study information: Clinical courses comprised relapsing-remitting, secondary progressive and progressive-relapsing multiple sclerosis.

cDNA libraries for TCR beta contained unique molecular identifiers. T cells, about 0.9 to 11 million of them, yielded roughly 550,000 cDNA molecules. TCRdb fed the PCR reads into MiXCR, producing one record per CDR3 protein. The sample shows about 540,000 distinct CDR3 sequences, around a third of them seen only once. Germline CDR1 and CDR2: DFQATT and SNEGSKA (reference sequence). This CDR3 is 14 amino acids long. Overall study findings and caveats: Patients showed TRBV5-6, TRBV5-1 and TRBV20-1 among five TRBV segments more frequent than in controls. Diversity measured as normalized Chao1 was significantly lower in multiple sclerosis patients than in controls. Samples made in the same batch grouped tightly together by F measure.

About this clonotype itself: What it recognizes is unknown.

The source of this sequence is a girl aged 2-17 years with multiple sclerosis. This chain joins TRBV20-1 and TRBJ2-3, with TRBD2 identical over 9 bases. The sample comprised blood. CDR3 sequence reads: CSPGWGLATDTQYF. CDR3 coding DNA: TGCAGCCCAGGTTGGGGACTAGCAACAGATACGCAGTATTTT.